This T cell receptor (beta chain) was captured in a study of T cells in Graves' hyperthyroidism and ophthalmopathy (dated by TCRdb to the late 2010s). In terms of the full investigation: Peripheral blood was sampled at the time of initial diagnosis, prior to any treatment. In several Graves' hyperthyroidism patients, the study also compared T-cell repertoires from thyroid tissue with T-cell repertoires from blood. Whether ophthalmopathy could be predicted prospectively was tested in an independent validation cohort made up of fewer than 20 hyperthyroidism patients plus 17 patients who later progressed to ophthalmopathy. To identify distinguishing TCR V-J signatures, a discovery cohort of some 99 patients was used, comprising 43 with Graves' ophthalmopathy and around 60 with stable Graves' hyperthyroidism. According to the paper, TCR Vbeta CDR3 sequencing was carried out on 135 peripheral blood samples, which came from about 45 ophthalmopathy, 75 to 80 hyperthyroidism and approximately 17 progressor patients. Once sampling was done, hyperthyroidism patients were given methimazole at a starting dose of 30 mg daily, whereas ophthalmopathy patients were given high-dose intravenous methylprednisolone. The 100 or so discovery patients were randomly split 7:3 into training and test sets.

In the ophthalmopathy patients, disease was moderately to severely active, with a Clinical Activity Score of 3 or more, a NOSPECS grade of 4 or more, and a duration of less than 3 months. Any patient with an uncontrolled infection, another autoimmune disease, pregnancy or lactation was excluded. Diagnoses relied on clinical symptoms, serum thyroxine and TRAb, thyroid ultrasound and orbital computed tomography. PBMCs were isolated from about 9.1 ml of fresh peripheral blood by Ficoll-Paque density gradient centrifugation. Total RNA was extracted with Trizol reagent, and quality was checked on an Agilent 2100 Bioanalyzer. Including cysteine and phenylalanine, the CDR3 has 13 amino acids. Just the 39-base CDR3 DNA is kept, in frame starting at base 1. Based on the germline V gene, the CDR1 and CDR2 sequences are SGHDN and FVKESK. Cut back by 4 bases and 2 bases, the V and J ends lie 8 bases apart. The TCR beta CDR3 regions were amplified from the RNA transcripts. The TCR CDR3 was subjected to a first round of RT-PCR using the HTBI primer set and the Qiagen OneStep RT-PCR kit. Libraries were constructed in a second round of multiplex PCR, after which size selection and purification were performed. Sequencing of the libraries was done on an Illumina HiSeq2000 using paired-end 100 bp reads. In the authors' own workflow: SOAPnuke was used to process the raw data, throwing out any read that contained adapters or uncalled bases, had a mean Phred below 15, or lacked an exact constant-primer or identifier match. High-quality paired reads were merged with COPE v1.2.5, and unique nucleotide sequences were defined as clonotypes. Clonotypes were aligned to IMGT TRBV, TRBD and TRBJ reference segments using MiTCR v1.1. The analysis included only V-J combinations with a frequency above 0.0001, which together covered over 98% of the repertoires. A TCS score was defined as the ratio between F50 (clonal expansion) and ExV (chaos), using BLOSUM62-based TCRdist between CDR3 peptides within each V-J. Welch's t-statistics and random forest reduced fewer than 550 V-J features to 10 to 15, which were used in a naive Bayes classifier (R e1071). Through fastp at Q25 and MiXCR, TCRdb rebuilt clones from the public reads, retaining in-frame beta chains. Rows are unified per CDR3 protein, each entry keeping the most common DNA and genes. Clone size and V and J calls follow TCRdb, not the original study. This sample holds approximately 520,000 distinct CDR3 sequences; about 24% were observed only once. Approximately 11% of the sample comes from the top ten.

Beyond this particular receptor, the publication reports: In validation, progression to ophthalmopathy was predicted by the model with almost 71% sensitivity and roughly 76% specificity, a median of roughly six months before onset. No statistical method was used to set the sample size in advance, and investigators knew the group allocation. Most expanded thyroid clonotypes (frequency above 0.001) were also detected in blood, suggesting blood repertoires may reflect thyroid immune responses. In cross-validation, a model built on a 13 V-J signature told ophthalmopathy apart from stable hyperthyroidism with under 90% sensitivity and approximately 81% specificity, and in testing the same model reached 80%/75%.

This clonotype was detected many times. Its cognate antigen has yet to be identified. Qualities for individual bases were not recorded, and no much larger clone is one base off. The V gene is TRBV14 and the J gene is TRBJ2-5, with the D gene too uncertain to name. The sample consisted of blood. The sequence was obtained from a woman aged 25 to 39 with Graves' ophthalmopathy. The DNA sequence reads TGTGCCAGCAGCCTGGTGACTCAAGAGACCCAGTACTTC. It translates as CASSLVTQETQYF.